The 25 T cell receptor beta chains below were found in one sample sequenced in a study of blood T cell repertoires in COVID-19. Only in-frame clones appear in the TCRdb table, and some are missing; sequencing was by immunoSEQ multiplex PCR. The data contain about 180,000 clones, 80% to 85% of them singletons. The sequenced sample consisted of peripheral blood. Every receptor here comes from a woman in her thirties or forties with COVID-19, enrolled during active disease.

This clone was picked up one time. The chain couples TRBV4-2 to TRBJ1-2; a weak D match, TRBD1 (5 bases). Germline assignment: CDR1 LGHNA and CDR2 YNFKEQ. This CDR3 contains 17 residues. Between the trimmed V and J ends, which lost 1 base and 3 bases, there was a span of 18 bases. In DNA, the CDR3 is TGTGCCAGCAGCCAAGTTGCGAGGGAAGCGGGGGACTATGGCTACACCTTC. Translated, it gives CASSQVAREAGDYGYTF.

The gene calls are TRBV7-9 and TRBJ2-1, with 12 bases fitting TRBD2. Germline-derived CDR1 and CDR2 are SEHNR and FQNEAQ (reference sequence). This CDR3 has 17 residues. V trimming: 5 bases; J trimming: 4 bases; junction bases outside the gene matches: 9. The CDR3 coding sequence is TGTGCCAGCAGCCCCGGGACTAGCGGGCTGGTTTACAATGAGCAGTTCTTC. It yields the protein CASSPGTSGLVYNEQFF.

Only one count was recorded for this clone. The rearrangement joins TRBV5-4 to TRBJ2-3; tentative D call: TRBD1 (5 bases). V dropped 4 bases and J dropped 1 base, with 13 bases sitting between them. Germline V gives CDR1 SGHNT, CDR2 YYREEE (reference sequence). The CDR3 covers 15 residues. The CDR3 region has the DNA TGTGCCAGCAGCCAGGTGGGGCGCGGCACAGATACGCAGTATTTT. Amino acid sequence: CASSQVGRGTDTQYF.

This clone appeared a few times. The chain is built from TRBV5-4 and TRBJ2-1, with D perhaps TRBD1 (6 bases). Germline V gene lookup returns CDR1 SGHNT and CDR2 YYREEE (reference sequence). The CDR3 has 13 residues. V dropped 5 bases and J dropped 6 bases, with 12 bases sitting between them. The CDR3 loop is CASRRTVTNEQFF. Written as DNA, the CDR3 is TGTGCCAGCAGGCGGACAGTGACCAATGAGCAGTTCTTC.

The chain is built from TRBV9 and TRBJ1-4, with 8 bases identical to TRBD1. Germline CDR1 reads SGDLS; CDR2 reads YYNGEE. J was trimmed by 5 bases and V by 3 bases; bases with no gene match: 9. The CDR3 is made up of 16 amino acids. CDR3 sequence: CASSAQTGVPNEKLFF. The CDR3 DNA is TGTGCCAGCAGCGCCCAGACAGGGGTCCCAAATGAAAAACTGTTTTTT.

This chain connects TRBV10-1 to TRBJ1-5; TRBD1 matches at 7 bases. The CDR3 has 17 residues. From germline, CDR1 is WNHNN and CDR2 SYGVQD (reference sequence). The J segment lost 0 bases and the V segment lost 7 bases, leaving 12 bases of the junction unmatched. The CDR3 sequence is CASTLTDRNHSNQPQHF. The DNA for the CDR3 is TGCGCCAGCACTCTAACGGACAGGAATCATAGCAATCAGCCCCAGCATTTT.

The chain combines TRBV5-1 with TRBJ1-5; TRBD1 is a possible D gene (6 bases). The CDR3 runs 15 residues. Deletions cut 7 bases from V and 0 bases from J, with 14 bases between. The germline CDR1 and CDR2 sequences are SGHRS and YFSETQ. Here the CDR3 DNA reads TGCGCCAGCGCCGAAGACAGGACTAGCAATCAGCCCCAGCATTTT. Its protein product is CASAEDRTSNQPQHF. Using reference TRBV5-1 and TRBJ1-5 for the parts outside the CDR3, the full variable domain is KAGVTQTPRYLIKTRGQQVTLSCSPISGHRSVSWYQQTPGQGLQFLFEYFSETQRNKGNFPGRFSGRQFSNSRSEMNVSTLELGDSALYLCASAEDRTSNQPQHFGDGTRLSIL.

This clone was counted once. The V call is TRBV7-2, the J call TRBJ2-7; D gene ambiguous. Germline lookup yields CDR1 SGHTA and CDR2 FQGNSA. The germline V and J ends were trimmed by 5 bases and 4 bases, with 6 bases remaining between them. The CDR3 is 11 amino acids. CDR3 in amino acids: CASSNVYEQYF. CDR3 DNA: TGTGCCAGCAGCAATGTATACGAGCAGTACTTC.

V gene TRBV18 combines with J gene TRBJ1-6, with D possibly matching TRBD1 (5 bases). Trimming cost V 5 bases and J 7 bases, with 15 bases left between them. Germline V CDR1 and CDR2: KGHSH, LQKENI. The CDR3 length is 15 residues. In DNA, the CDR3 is TGTGCCAGCTCAGGCCAGCAGGGTTACAATTCACCCCTCCACTTT. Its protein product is CASSGQQGYNSPLHF.

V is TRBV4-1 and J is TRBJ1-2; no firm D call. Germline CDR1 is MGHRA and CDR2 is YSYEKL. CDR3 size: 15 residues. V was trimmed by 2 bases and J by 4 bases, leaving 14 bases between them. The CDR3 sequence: CASSQLDTDLYGYTF. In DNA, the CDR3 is TGCGCCAGCAGCCAACTTGACACCGACCTCTATGGCTACACCTTC.

Written as DNA, the CDR3 is TGCGCCAGCAGCCCAGACAGGGTGAGCGAGCAGTACTTC. Amino acids: CASSPDRVSEQYF. The rearrangement joins TRBV5-1 to TRBJ2-7; 7 bases fit TRBD1. Germline V CDR1 and CDR2: SGHRS, YFSETQ. This CDR3 comprises 13 residues. Trimming took 4 bases from V and 6 from J; bases not matched to a gene: 7. The complete variable domain, with remaining parts taken from reference TRBV5-1 and TRBJ2-7, reads KAGVTQTPRYLIKTRGQQVTLSCSPISGHRSVSWYQQTPGQGLQFLFEYFSETQRNKGNFPGRFSGRQFSNSRSEMNVSTLELGDSALYLCASSPDRVSEQYFGPGTRLTVT.

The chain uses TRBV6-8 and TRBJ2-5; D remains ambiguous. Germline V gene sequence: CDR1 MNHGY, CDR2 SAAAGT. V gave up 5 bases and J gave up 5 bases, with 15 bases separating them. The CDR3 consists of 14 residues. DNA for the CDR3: TGTGCCAGCAGTCTTAGCCTAGGAGAGGAGACCCAGTACTTC. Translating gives CASSLSLGEETQYF.

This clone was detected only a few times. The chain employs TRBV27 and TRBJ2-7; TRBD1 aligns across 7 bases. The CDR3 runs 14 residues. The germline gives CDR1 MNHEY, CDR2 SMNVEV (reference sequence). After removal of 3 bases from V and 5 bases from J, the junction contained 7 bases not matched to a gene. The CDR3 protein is CASSFSTGLNEQYF. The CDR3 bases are TGTGCCAGCAGTTTCTCGACAGGGCTCAACGAGCAGTACTTC.

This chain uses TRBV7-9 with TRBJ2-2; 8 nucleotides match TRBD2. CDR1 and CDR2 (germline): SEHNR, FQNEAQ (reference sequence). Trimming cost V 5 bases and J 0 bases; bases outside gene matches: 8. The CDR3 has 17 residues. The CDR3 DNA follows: TGTGCCAGCAGCCGTGACGGGGGGGCCGCGAACACCGGGGAGCTGTTTTTT. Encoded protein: CASSRDGGAANTGELFF.

This chain's CDR3 is CASGEGGARETQYF. The CDR3 DNA reads TGTGCCAGCGGTGAAGGGGGGGCACGAGAGACCCAGTACTTC. This rearrangement joins TRBV3-1 (or the pseudogene TRBV3-2) to TRBJ2-5; perhaps TRBD2 as D (7 bases). This CDR3 spans 14 amino acids. Germline CDR1 LGHDT, CDR2 YNNKEL (reference sequence). The V and J ends lost 8 bases and 4 bases respectively, with 17 bases between them.

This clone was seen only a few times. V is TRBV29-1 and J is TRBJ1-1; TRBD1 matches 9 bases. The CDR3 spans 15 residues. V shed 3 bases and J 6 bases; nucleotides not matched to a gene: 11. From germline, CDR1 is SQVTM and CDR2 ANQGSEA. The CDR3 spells CSVEGQGGRTPEAFF. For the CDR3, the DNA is TGCAGCGTTGAGGGACAGGGTGGACGGACCCCTGAAGCTTTCTTT.

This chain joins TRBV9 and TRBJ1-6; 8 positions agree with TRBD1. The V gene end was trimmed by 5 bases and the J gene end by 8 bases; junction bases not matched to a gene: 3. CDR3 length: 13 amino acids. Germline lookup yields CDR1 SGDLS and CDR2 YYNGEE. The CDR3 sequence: CASRDRDDSPLHF. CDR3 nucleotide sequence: TGTGCCAGCAGGGACAGGGATGATTCACCCCTCCACTTT. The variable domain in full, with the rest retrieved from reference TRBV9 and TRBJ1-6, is DSGVTQTPKHLITATGQRVTLRCSPRSGDLSVYWYQQSLDQGLQFLIQYYNGEERAKGNILERFSAQQFPDLHSELNLSSLELGDSALYFCASRDRDDSPLHFGNGTRLTVT.

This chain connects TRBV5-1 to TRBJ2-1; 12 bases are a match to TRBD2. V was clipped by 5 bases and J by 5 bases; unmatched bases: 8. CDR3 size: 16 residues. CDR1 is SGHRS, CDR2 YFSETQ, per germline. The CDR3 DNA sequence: TGCGCCAGCAGTTTTCGGACTAGCGGGGTAAACAATGAGCAGTTCTTC. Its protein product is CASSFRTSGVNNEQFF.

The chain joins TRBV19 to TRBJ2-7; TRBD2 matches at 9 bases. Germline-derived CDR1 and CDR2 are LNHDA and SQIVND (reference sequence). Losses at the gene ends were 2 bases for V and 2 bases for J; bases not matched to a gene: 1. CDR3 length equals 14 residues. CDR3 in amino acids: CASSISSGAYEQYF. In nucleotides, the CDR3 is TGTGCCAGTAGTATATCTAGCGGGGCCTACGAGCAGTACTTC. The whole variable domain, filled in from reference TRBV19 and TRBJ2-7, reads DGGITQSPKYLFRKEGQNVTLSCEQNLNHDAMYWYRQDPGQGLRLIYYSQIVNDFQKGDIAEGYSVSREKKESFPLTVTSAQKNPTAFYLCASSISSGAYEQYFGPGTRLTVT.

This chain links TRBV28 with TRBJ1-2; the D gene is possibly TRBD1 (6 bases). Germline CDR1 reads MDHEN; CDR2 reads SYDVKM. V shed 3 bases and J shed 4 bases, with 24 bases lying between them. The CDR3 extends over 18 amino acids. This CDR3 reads CASSLAGGAHNAPYGYTF. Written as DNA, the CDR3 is TGTGCCAGCAGTTTGGCGGGGGGGGCGCACAATGCTCCCTATGGCTACACCTTC.

CDR3 amino acids: CASSPTTATFNYGYTF. The CDR3 coding sequence is TGTGCCAGCAGCCCAACGACAGCTACCTTTAACTATGGCTACACCTTC. The chain uses TRBV9 and TRBJ1-2; TRBD1 might be the D (5 bases). V gave up 4 bases and J gave up 1 base, with 17 bases separating them. Germline V gene data show CDR1 as SGDLS and CDR2 as YYNGEE. The CDR3 length is 16 residues.

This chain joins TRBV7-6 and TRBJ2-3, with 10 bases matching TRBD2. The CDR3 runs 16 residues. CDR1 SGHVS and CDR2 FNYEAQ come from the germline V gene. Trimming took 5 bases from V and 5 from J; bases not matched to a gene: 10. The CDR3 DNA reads TGTGCCAGCAGCAGCCTTTTAGCGGGGGGTGTAGATACGCAGTATTTT. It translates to CASSSLLAGGVDTQYF.

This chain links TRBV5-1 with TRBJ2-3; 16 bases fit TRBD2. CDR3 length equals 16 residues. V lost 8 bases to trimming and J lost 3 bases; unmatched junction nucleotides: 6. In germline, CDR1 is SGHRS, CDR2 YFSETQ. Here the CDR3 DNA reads TGCGCCAGTGGGACTAGCGGGAGGGGACGGACAGATACGCAGTATTTT. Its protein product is CASGTSGRGRTDTQYF. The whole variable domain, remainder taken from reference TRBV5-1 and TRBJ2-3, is KAGVTQTPRYLIKTRGQQVTLSCSPISGHRSVSWYQQTPGQGLQFLFEYFSETQRNKGNFPGRFSGRQFSNSRSEMNVSTLELGDSALYLCASGTSGRGRTDTQYFGPGTRLTVL.

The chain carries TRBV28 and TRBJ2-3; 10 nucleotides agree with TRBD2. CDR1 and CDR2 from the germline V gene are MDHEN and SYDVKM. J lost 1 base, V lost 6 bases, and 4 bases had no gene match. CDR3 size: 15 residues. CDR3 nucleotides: TGTGCCAGCAGGAAGACTAGCGGGCGCACAGATACGCAGTATTTT. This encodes CASRKTSGRTDTQYF.

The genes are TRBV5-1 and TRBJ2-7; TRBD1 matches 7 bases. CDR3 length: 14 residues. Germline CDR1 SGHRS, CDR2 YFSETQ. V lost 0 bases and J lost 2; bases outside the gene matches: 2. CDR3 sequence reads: CASSLGGTAYEQYF. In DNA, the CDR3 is TGCGCCAGCAGCTTGGGAGGGACAGCCTACGAGCAGTACTTC.